This TCR beta chain stems from a study of OX40 agonist ivuxolimab in advanced cancers. On the study more broadly: Patients were given ivuxolimab, an antibody that agonizes OX40 (CD134). Two patients with cutaneous melanoma and one with hepatocellular carcinoma, three in total, showed partial responses. At around 81% male, the cohort had a mean age of about 60 years, ranging from about 20 to 90. The study's findings and limits: In a subset of nonresponders, normalized T-cell clonal expansion was also low.

Germline V gene data show CDR1 as MDHEN and CDR2 as SYDVKM. V lost 8 bases and J lost 10; bases outside the gene matches: 12. The length of the CDR3 is 13 residues. Using immunoSEQ multiplex PCR, the repertoire was profiled, and TCRdb retains in-frame clones only, with some absent. The sample carries about 19,000 clones, around 68% recorded once. To note about this clone: Its antigen is still unknown.

This receptor was identified in an adult with an advanced solid tumor such as melanoma, head and neck, liver or kidney cancer. Sequenced material: CD4+ or CD8+ T cells sorted from blood, taken in a trial of the OX40 agonist ivuxolimab. The rearrangement uses TRBV28 and TRBJ1-2; 8 nucleotides agree with TRBD1. Here the CDR3 DNA reads TGTGCCAGCGGGCGAATCCTACAGGGGGACTACACCTTC. It translates to CASGRILQGDYTF.